Presented here are 11 T cell receptor beta chains from one specimen sequenced in a study of T cell responses to AZD1222 COVID-19 vaccine. Some clones are missing from TCRdb's copy, which holds only in-frame ones; the method was immunoSEQ multiplex PCR. The table lists 150,000 to 200,000 clones, just under 95% of them singletons. Source: peripheral blood, taken on day 0 of AZD1222 vaccination. The receptors here all came from an adult in good health.

Notes on this clone: The identical CDR3 is also encoded by other nucleotide sequences in the sample. CDR3 protein: CASSQGVGETQYF. In DNA form, the CDR3 reads TGCGCCAGCAGCCAAGGCGTTGGGGAGACCCAGTACTTC. The gene calls are TRBV4-1 and TRBJ2-5; D is unresolved. The CDR3 is 13 residues long. V was cut by 1 base and J by 5 bases, with 8 bases left in between. Germline-derived CDR1 and CDR2 are MGHRA and YSYEKL.

The CDR3 DNA follows: TGTGCCAGCAGTTACTCGGCGGGGAGTAGCAATCAGCCCCAGCATTTT. Its protein is CASSYSAGSSNQPQHF. The rearrangement uses TRBV6-5 and TRBJ1-5; no definite D call. Trimming removed 0 bases at V and 0 bases at J, with 9 bases between. The CDR3 totals 16 residues. Germline CDR1 is MNHEY and CDR2 is SVGAGI.

This clone was recorded a few times. The chain combines TRBV7-9 with TRBJ1-2; 11 nucleotides agree with TRBD1. CDR3 length equals 14 residues. CDR1 and CDR2 from the germline V gene are SEHNR and FQNEAQ (reference sequence). Germline trimming cut 1 base from V and 6 bases from J; bases unmatched to any gene: 1. The CDR3 coding sequence is TGTGCCAGCAGCTTAGGGGGACAGGGGGATGGCTACACCTTC. This codes for CASSLGGQGDGYTF.

The rearrangement links TRBV10-3 to TRBJ1-1, with 8 nucleotides matching TRBD1. CDR3 size: 15 residues. With V trimmed by 1 base and J by 4 bases, 5 bases remained unmatched. Germline loops: CDR1 ENHRY, CDR2 SYGVKD. Here the CDR3 reads CAISEWGTGPTEAFF. Written as DNA, the CDR3 is TGTGCCATCAGTGAGTGGGGGACAGGACCCACTGAAGCTTTCTTT.

The genes are TRBV18 and TRBJ2-7; maybe TRBD2 (6 bases). CDR3 length: 15 residues. The V and J ends lost 3 bases and 2 bases respectively, with 14 bases between them. CDR1 is KGHSH, CDR2 LQKENI, per germline. CDR3 amino acids: CASSPGGMGTYEQYF. CDR3 nucleotide sequence: TGTGCCAGCTCACCGGGGGGAATGGGGACCTACGAGCAGTACTTC. Together with reference TRBV18 and TRBJ2-7, the CDR3 gives the full variable domain: NAGVMQNPRHLVRRRGQEARLRCSPMKGHSHVYWYRQLPEEGLKFMVYLQKENIIDESGMPKERFSAEFPKEGPSILRIQQVVRGDSAAYFCASSPGGMGTYEQYFGPGTRLTVT.

V gene TRBV2 combines with J gene TRBJ1-1; TRBD1 is a possible D gene (6 bases). The CDR3 is 13 residues long. Germline V gene data show CDR1 as SNHLY and CDR2 as FYNNEI. Trimming pared 6 bases from V and 6 bases from J, leaving 14 bases between. As DNA, the CDR3 is TGTGCCAGCAGCAGGGGCGGTAACGCTGAAGCTTTCTTT. It specifies CASSRGGNAEAFF.

This clone was seen once. The chain combines TRBV9 with TRBJ2-3; D gene ambiguous. V lost 0 bases, J lost 2 bases, and 13 bases lay in between. The CDR3 contains 16 residues. Germline CDR1 reads SGDLS; CDR2 reads YYNGEE. In nucleotides, the CDR3 is TGTGCCAGCAGCGTAGGTTTCCGGACCTCCACAGATACGCAGTATTTT. The encoded protein is CASSVGFRTSTDTQYF.

The V gene is TRBV18, the J gene TRBJ2-2; TRBD1 is a possible D gene (6 bases). This CDR3 is 16 amino acids long. V dropped 0 bases and J dropped 4 bases, with 12 bases sitting between them. The V gene's germline CDR1 is KGHSH and CDR2 LQKENI. The CDR3 DNA sequence: TGTGCCAGCTCACCACCGACAGGACCCACCACCGGGGAGCTGTTTTTT. Residues: CASSPPTGPTTGELFF.

This chain joins TRBV7-8 and TRBJ2-7; no clear D. The CDR3 is made up of 15 amino acids. Trimming pared 5 bases from V and 4 bases from J, leaving 18 bases between. Germline V CDR1 and CDR2: SGHVS, FQNEAQ. As DNA, the CDR3 is TGTGCCAGCAGCCCACCCATTCAGGCACCTTACGAGCAGTACTTC. Translating it yields CASSPPIQAPYEQYF.

The rearrangement links TRBV19 to TRBJ1-5, with 10 bases matching TRBD1. Germline CDR1 LNHDA, CDR2 SQIVND (reference sequence). The CDR3 length is 16 residues. Unmatched junction bases numbered 5, after V lost 4 bases and J lost 2 bases. In DNA form, the CDR3 reads TGTGCCAGTAGTACCCGGGACAGGGGTGGCAATCAGCCCCAGCATTTT. Its protein is CASSTRDRGGNQPQHF.

This chain joins TRBV5-1 and TRBJ1-2; weak D call: TRBD1 (5 bases). V lost 0 bases and J lost 5, with 14 bases in between. Germline assignment: CDR1 SGHRS and CDR2 YFSETQ. The CDR3 loop spans 15 amino acids. CDR3 nucleotides: TGCGCCAGCAGCTTGGAAGGGGTTGGGGTGTATGGCTACACCTTC. Translation gives CASSLEGVGVYGYTF.